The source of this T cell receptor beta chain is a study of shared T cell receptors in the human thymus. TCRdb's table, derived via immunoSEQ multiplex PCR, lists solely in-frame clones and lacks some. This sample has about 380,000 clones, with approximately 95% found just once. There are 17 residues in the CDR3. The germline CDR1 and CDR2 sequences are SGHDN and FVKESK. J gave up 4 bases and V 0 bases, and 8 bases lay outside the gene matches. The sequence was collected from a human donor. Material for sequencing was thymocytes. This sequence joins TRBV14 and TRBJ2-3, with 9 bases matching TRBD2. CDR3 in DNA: TGTGCCAGCAGCCAAGACACTGGCGGGAGGGGGCCAGATACGCAGTATTTT. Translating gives CASSQDTGGRGPDTQYF. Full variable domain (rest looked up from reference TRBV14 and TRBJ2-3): EAGVTQFPSHSVIEKGQTVTLRCDPISGHDNLYWYRRVMGKEIKFLLHFVKESKQDESGMPNNRFLAERTGGTYSTLKVQPAELEDSGVYFCASSQDTGGRGPDTQYFGPGTRLTVL.